This TCR beta chain was profiled in a study of regulatory T cells in long-lasting Graves disease. The TCR beta library used iRepertoire HTBI primers with Arm-PCR amplification of CDR3. A single record per CDR3 protein comes from TCRdb applying MiXCR to the multiplex PCR reads. This table holds some 400,000 distinct CDR3 sequences, about 15% found once. Noted time point: newly diagnosed GD, antithyroid drugs for less than 3 months. RNA from PBMCs was the source of the TCR library. In germline, CDR1 is DFQATT, CDR2 SNEGSKA (reference sequence). Trimming at V came to 2 bases and at J to 5 bases, leaving 9 bases not matched to a gene. The CDR3 consists of 16 residues. This clonotype was seen many times. This sample also belongs to another study, concerning T cells in Graves' hyperthyroidism and ophthalmopathy. This second study notes: The majority of expanded thyroid clonotypes above 0.001 also appeared in blood. The model predicted ophthalmopathy a median around 6 months before onset.

The sequence was collected from a woman in her twenties or thirties with Graves disease. The sequencing used peripheral blood mononuclear cells (PBMCs), collected at new diagnosis, from a patient treated with antithyroid drugs. V gene TRBV20-1 combines with J gene TRBJ2-7; 13 nucleotides agree with TRBD2. CDR3 coding DNA: TGCAGTGCTAGAAGAGTAACCGGGACTAGCGGGAACGAGCAGTACTTC. It yields the protein CSARRVTGTSGNEQYF.